These 8 T cell receptor beta chains originate from one sample sequenced in a study of CD8 T cells in Susac syndrome. RNA totalling roughly 0.45 to 1 ug underwent reverse transcription with random hexamers. Via MiXCR, TCRdb re-called the immunoSEQ multiplex PCR reads, giving one row per CDR3 protein. Counted here are around 190,000 distinct CDR3 sequences, roughly 92% occurring once; the ten biggest clones make up around 0.1%. Specimen: CD4+ T cells from PBMCs. The receptors come from a human donor in good health.

This chain connects TRBV5-1 to TRBJ2-7, with 7 bases aligning to TRBD1. Looked up from germline, CDR1 is SGHRS and CDR2 is YFSETQ. Trimming took 4 bases from V and 5 from J; bases not matched to a gene: 12. The CDR3 totals 15 residues. In DNA form, the CDR3 reads TGCGCCAGCAGCCAGACAGGGAATCGAGGCCACGAGCAGTACTTC. This encodes CASSQTGNRGHEQYF.

The CDR3 sequence: CATSMGYGYTF. CDR3 nucleotides: TGTGCCACGTCAATGGGGTATGGCTACACCTTC. The V and J genes are TRBV12-3 or TRBV12-4 and TRBJ1-2; D is undetermined. V lost 10 bases and J 5 bases, leaving 11 bases between the germline ends. This CDR3 region has 11 residues.

The CDR3 is CASSVPGRLEAFF. The CDR3 nucleotides are TGTGCCAGCAGCGTCCCCGGGCGACTGGAAGCTTTCTTT. This chain uses TRBV28 with TRBJ1-1; D is ambiguous. The CDR3 runs to 13 residues. Germline CDR1 MDHEN, CDR2 SYDVKM. Trimming cost V 6 bases and J 8 bases, with 16 bases left between them.

This chain links TRBV19 with TRBJ1-2; 8 bases agree with TRBD1. V trimming: 7 bases; J trimming: 8 bases; junction bases outside the gene matches: 9. This CDR3 comprises 13 residues. Germline CDR1 is LNHDA and CDR2 is SQIVND (reference sequence). CDR3 DNA sequence: TGTGCCAGTACCCCCCAGGGGGCATGGGGCTACACCTTC. Its translation: CASTPQGAWGYTF.

The rearrangement links TRBV5-6 to TRBJ2-5, with D maybe TRBD2 (6 bases). Trimming left V 4 bases short and J 1 base short, with 32 bases between. CDR1 and CDR2 from the germline V gene are SGHDT and YYEEEE. The CDR3 extends over 21 amino acids. CDR3 region: CASSRYSRSLLSGLPQETQYF. In nucleotides, the CDR3 is TGTGCCAGCAGCCGATACTCCAGATCACTGCTTTCGGGACTGCCCCAAGAGACCCAGTACTTC. The full variable domain, with the rest looked up from reference TRBV5-6 and TRBJ2-5, is DAGVTQSPTHLIKTRGQQVTLRCSPKSGHDTVSWYQQALGQGPQFIFQYYEEEERQRGNFPDRFSGHQFPNYSSELNVNALLLGDSALYLCASSRYSRSLLSGLPQETQYFGPGTRLLVL.

The V call is TRBV5-1, the J call TRBJ1-2, with D possibly TRBD1 on 6 matching bases. Germline CDR1 reads SGHRS; CDR2 reads YFSETQ. The V gene lost 4 bases and the J gene lost 4 bases, with 14 bases spanning the gap. The CDR3 has 14 residues. CDR3 residues: CASSPADSLYGYTF. The DNA of the CDR3 is TGCGCCAGCAGCCCAGCGGACAGTCTCTATGGCTACACCTTC.

This rearrangement joins TRBV19 to TRBJ2-2, with TRBD2 identical over 8 bases. The CDR3 covers 16 residues. V lost 5 bases and J lost 0; bases outside the gene matches: 5. Per the germline V gene, CDR1 is LNHDA and CDR2 is SQIVND (reference sequence). In nucleotides, the CDR3 is TGTGCCAGTAGTCCTATAGCGGGGTCGAACACCGGGGAGCTGTTTTTT. This translates into CASSPIAGSNTGELFF.

The rearrangement joins TRBV6-1 to TRBJ2-7, with 7 nucleotides matching TRBD1. Germline loops: CDR1 MNHNS, CDR2 SASEGT. J gave up 6 bases and V 6 bases, and 14 bases lay outside the gene matches. This CDR3 is built from 15 residues. Written as DNA, the CDR3 is TGTGCCAGCAGCCCGCCAACCGGGACAGACGGCGAGCAGTACTTC. Encoded protein: CASSPPTGTDGEQYF.